The 27 T cell receptor beta chains in this list originate from one sample, sequenced in a study of blood T cell repertoires in COVID-19. Method: immunoSEQ multiplex PCR; TCRdb's copy keeps in-frame clones and lacks some. Among 380,000 or so clones listed, 75% to 90% were seen once. The sequenced material came from peripheral blood. These receptors came from a woman between 55 and 75 years old with COVID-19, enrolled during active disease.

The chain joins TRBV5-4 to TRBJ1-1; 9 bases match TRBD1. The CDR3 covers 16 residues. Trimming took 10 bases from V and 1 from J; bases not matched to a gene: 14. Germline loops: CDR1 SGHNT, CDR2 YYREEE (reference sequence). The CDR3 nucleotides read TGTGCCCCGAATTGGGGGACAGGGCGCTCGAACACTGAAGCTTTCTTT. Translating it yields CAPNWGTGRSNTEAFF.

This rearrangement joins TRBV11-2 to TRBJ2-1; a possible D gene is TRBD2 (6 bases). Trimming pared 5 bases from V and 1 base from J, leaving 9 bases between. The CDR3 consists of 14 residues. Germline V gene data show CDR1 as SGHAT and CDR2 as FQNNGV. The CDR3 nucleotides are TGTGCCAGCAGCCTTGGGGGGTCCTACAATGAGCAGTTCTTC. This gives the protein CASSLGGSYNEQFF. Full variable domain (rest looked up from reference TRBV11-2 and TRBJ2-1): EAGVAQSPRYKIIEKRQSVAFWCNPISGHATLYWYQQILGQGPKLLIQFQNNGVVDDSQLPKDRFSAERLKGVDSTLKIQPAKLEDSAVYLCASSLGGSYNEQFFGPGTRLTVL.

V is TRBV5-1 and J is TRBJ2-5; TRBD1 is a possible D gene (5 bases). Trimming pared 1 base from V and 2 bases from J, leaving 9 bases between. Germline CDR1 is SGHRS and CDR2 is YFSETQ. The CDR3 extends over 14 amino acids. CDR3 coding DNA: TGCGCCAGCAGCTTGCAGACAGTTCAAGAGACCCAGTACTTC. Its protein product is CASSLQTVQETQYF.

This rearrangement joins TRBV12-3 or TRBV12-4 to TRBJ2-1; maybe TRBD1 (6 bases). Trimming took off 2 bases at V and 4 bases at J, with 6 bases between the two ends. The CDR3 length is 13 residues. The CDR3 nucleotides read TGTGCCAGCAGTTTAACAGGGTACAATGAGCAGTTCTTC. It yields the protein CASSLTGYNEQFF.

The chain combines TRBV24-1 with TRBJ2-3, with 7 positions matching TRBD2. Germline V gene lookup returns CDR1 KGHDR and CDR2 SFDVKD. This CDR3 has 15 residues. The V segment lost 4 bases and the J segment 2 bases; nucleotides outside the gene matches: 5. This chain's CDR3 is CATSDPSGATDTQYF. The CDR3 bases are TGTGCCACCAGTGACCCCAGCGGGGCCACAGATACGCAGTATTTT.

The V and J genes are TRBV7-2 and TRBJ1-1; D remains ambiguous. V was shortened by 5 bases and J by 4 bases, with 11 bases between the two germline ends. CDR1 is SGHTA, CDR2 FQGNSA, per germline. This CDR3 has 13 residues. As DNA, the CDR3 is TGTGCCAGCAGCCACGCGGGCAGCACTGAAGCTTTCTTT. This gives the protein CASSHAGSTEAFF.

For this clone: The sample has other DNA sequences that encode this CDR3 too. The chain uses TRBV2 and TRBJ2-3; 15 bases match TRBD2. After removal of 5 bases from V and 3 bases from J, the junction contained 3 bases not matched to a gene. Germline lookup yields CDR1 SNHLY and CDR2 FYNNEI. This CDR3 has 16 residues. The CDR3 region is CASSTGTSGGTDTQYF. The CDR3 region has the DNA TGTGCCAGCAGTACGGGGACTAGCGGGGGGACAGATACGCAGTATTTT.

V gene TRBV27 combines with J gene TRBJ1-4; D is unclear. Germline CDR1 and CDR2: MNHEY and SMNVEV (reference sequence). The V and J ends lost 0 bases and 7 bases respectively, with 9 bases between them. This CDR3 has 14 amino acids. CDR3 residues: CASSLSIMSEKLFF. The CDR3 region has the DNA TGTGCCAGCAGTTTATCGATAATGAGTGAAAAACTGTTTTTT. Combining the CDR3 with reference TRBV27 and TRBJ1-4 gives the whole variable domain EAQVTQNPRYLITVTGKKLTVTCSQNMNHEYMSWYRQDPGLGLRQIYYSMNVEVTDKGDVPEGYKVSRKEKRNFPLILESPSPNQTSLYFCASSLSIMSEKLFFGSGTQLSVL.

The CDR3 region has the DNA TGTGCCAGCAGCGCCAATCGACAGGGGGCGGGGAACACCGGGGAGCTGTTTTTT. Protein product: CASSANRQGAGNTGELFF. V and J are TRBV9 and TRBJ2-2, with TRBD1 matching over 10 bases. V shed 3 bases, J shed 1 base, and the junction held 9 bases outside the gene matches. The CDR3 is 18 amino acids. Germline lookup yields CDR1 SGDLS and CDR2 YYNGEE. The whole variable domain, remainder taken from reference TRBV9 and TRBJ2-2, is DSGVTQTPKHLITATGQRVTLRCSPRSGDLSVYWYQQSLDQGLQFLIQYYNGEERAKGNILERFSAQQFPDLHSELNLSSLELGDSALYFCASSANRQGAGNTGELFFGEGSRLTVL.

The rearrangement links TRBV11-1 to TRBJ2-5, with TRBD2 matching 7 bases. CDR3 length: 16 residues. V lost 3 bases to trimming and J lost 4 bases; unmatched junction nucleotides: 11. The germline gives CDR1 SGHAT, CDR2 FQDESV (reference sequence). CDR3 protein: CASSFDGTTLRETQYF. The CDR3 bases are TGTGCCAGCAGCTTCGACGGGACTACCCTAAGAGAGACCCAGTACTTC.

A note on this clone: Other DNA variants within this sample encode the same CDR3. The gene calls are TRBV5-1 and TRBJ2-7, with D possibly being TRBD1 (5 bases). V was trimmed by 0 bases and J by 3 bases, leaving 7 bases between them. Germline CDR1 and CDR2: SGHRS and YFSETQ. This CDR3 is 13 amino acids long. CDR3 in amino acids: CASSLGQSYEQYF. Written as DNA, the CDR3 is TGCGCCAGCAGCTTGGGACAGAGCTACGAGCAGTACTTC. Supplemented by reference TRBV5-1 and TRBJ2-7, the full variable domain reads KAGVTQTPRYLIKTRGQQVTLSCSPISGHRSVSWYQQTPGQGLQFLFEYFSETQRNKGNFPGRFSGRQFSNSRSEMNVSTLELGDSALYLCASSLGQSYEQYFGPGTRLTVT.

The chain employs TRBV5-1 and TRBJ2-3; 9 bases align to TRBD1. The germline CDR1 and CDR2 sequences are SGHRS and YFSETQ. J gave up 1 base and V 3 bases, and 6 bases lay outside the gene matches. This CDR3 is 16 amino acids long. The CDR3 is CASSSWTGAGTDTQYF. The CDR3 nucleotides are TGCGCCAGCAGCTCTTGGACAGGGGCAGGCACAGATACGCAGTATTTT. Looking up the rest from reference TRBV5-1 and TRBJ2-3 gives the full variable domain: KAGVTQTPRYLIKTRGQQVTLSCSPISGHRSVSWYQQTPGQGLQFLFEYFSETQRNKGNFPGRFSGRQFSNSRSEMNVSTLELGDSALYLCASSSWTGAGTDTQYFGPGTRLTVL.

The chain combines TRBV7-2 with TRBJ1-2; tentative D call: TRBD1 (5 bases). The germline CDR1 and CDR2 sequences are SGHTA and FQGNSA. Trimming took off 5 bases at V and 8 bases at J, with 18 bases between the two ends. The CDR3 covers 14 residues. CDR3 residues: CASSISGQGGGYTF. For the CDR3, the DNA is TGTGCCAGCAGCATTAGTGGTCAGGGCGGAGGCTACACCTTC.

The V call is TRBV7-9, the J call TRBJ1-2; D is ambiguous. Trimming shortened V by 4 bases and J by 2 bases, and 8 bases separated the two germline ends. CDR1 is SEHNR, CDR2 FQNEAQ, per germline (reference sequence). There are 13 residues in the CDR3. This chain's CDR3 is CASSYPLNYGYTF. As DNA, the CDR3 is TGTGCCAGCAGCTACCCTCTAAACTATGGCTACACCTTC.

The chain joins TRBV24-1 to TRBJ1-5; D ambiguous. V dropped 4 bases and J dropped 0 bases, with 12 bases sitting between them. CDR3 length equals 16 residues. Germline V gene data show CDR1 as KGHDR and CDR2 as SFDVKD. CDR3 sequence: CATSDYSPNSNQPQHF. CDR3 nucleotides: TGTGCCACCAGTGACTATTCTCCGAATAGCAATCAGCCCCAGCATTTT.

V gene TRBV18 combines with J gene TRBJ1-2; 8 nucleotides line up with TRBD1. Unmatched junction bases numbered 10, after V lost 6 bases and J lost 7 bases. Germline values: CDR1 KGHSH, CDR2 LQKENI. The CDR3 runs 14 residues. The CDR3 region is CASSPTRDRSGYTF. The CDR3 region has the DNA TGTGCCAGCTCTCCAACCCGGGACAGGAGTGGCTACACCTTC.

About this clone itself: A much bigger clone sits one base away, suggesting this may be a read error. The V gene is TRBV5-4, the J gene TRBJ2-7; 8 bases map to TRBD1. The germline V gene encodes CDR1 SGHNT and CDR2 YYREEE (reference sequence). V dropped 3 bases and J dropped 1; count of bases not matched to a gene: 0. CDR3 size: 13 residues. The CDR3 sequence is CASSWDRSYEQYF. CDR3 DNA sequence: TGTGCCAGCAGCTGGGACAGGTCCTACGAGCAGTACTTC.

The rearrangement links TRBV5-5 to TRBJ2-3; 8 nucleotides line up with TRBD1. This CDR3 is built from 14 residues. From germline, CDR1 is SGHKS and CDR2 YYEKEE (reference sequence). V shed 2 bases and J 5 bases; nucleotides not matched to a gene: 4. The CDR3 spells CASSLDRGIDTQYF. In DNA form, the CDR3 reads TGTGCCAGCAGCTTAGACAGGGGAATAGATACGCAGTATTTT.

As to this clone: In the same sample, other DNA sequences code for this CDR3. The chain recombines TRBV19 with TRBJ1-1, with TRBD1 identical over 8 bases. The CDR3 is 15 amino acids. Germline V gene data show CDR1 as LNHDA and CDR2 as SQIVND (reference sequence). V dropped 5 bases and J dropped 1; count of bases not matched to a gene: 6. The CDR3 region has the DNA TGTGCCAGTAGTCCACGGACAGGGACGAACACTGAAGCTTTCTTT. Protein: CASSPRTGTNTEAFF.

The chain employs TRBV5-4 and TRBJ1-4; TRBD1 might be the D (6 bases). The CDR3 has 15 amino acids. Germline V gene data show CDR1 as SGHNT and CDR2 as YYREEE (reference sequence). V lost 5 bases, J lost 0 bases, and 11 bases lay in between. CDR3 amino acids: CASRRDIATNEKLFF. In DNA form, the CDR3 reads TGTGCCAGCAGACGGGACATAGCAACTAATGAAAAACTGTTTTTT.

V gene TRBV7-9 combines with J gene TRBJ1-2, with D possibly TRBD1 on 5 matching bases. This CDR3 has 16 residues. With 6 bases removed from V and 8 bases from J, the gap between germline ends came to 25 bases. The germline CDR1 and CDR2 sequences are SEHNR and FQNEAQ (reference sequence). The CDR3 sequence is CASRYMGRGGSAGYTF. CDR3 DNA: TGTGCCAGCAGATATATGGGGAGGGGAGGATCGGCAGGCTACACCTTC.

V is TRBV10-3 and J is TRBJ2-1, with TRBD1 matching over 7 bases. V was pared by 4 bases and J by 4 bases, with 7 bases of the junction left unmatched. This CDR3 is built from 15 residues. Germline CDR1 is ENHRY and CDR2 is SYGVKD. The CDR3 sequence is CAISGLGTEYNEQFF. The CDR3 DNA is TGTGCCATCAGTGGGTTGGGGACAGAATACAATGAGCAGTTCTTC.

The CDR3 DNA reads as TGTGCCAGCTCTCTCGGGACAGGCCCCGCAGCCAAAAACATTCAGTACTTC. Amino acid sequence: CASSLGTGPAAKNIQYF. J is TRBJ2-4 and V is TRBV18; 8 bases map to TRBD1. The CDR3 extends over 17 amino acids. CDR1 and CDR2 from the germline V gene are KGHSH and LQKENI. With 6 bases clipped from V and 0 bases from J, the junction kept 10 bases outside the gene matches. The full variable domain, with the rest looked up from reference TRBV18 and TRBJ2-4, is NAGVMQNPRHLVRRRGQEARLRCSPMKGHSHVYWYRQLPEEGLKFMVYLQKENIIDESGMPKERFSAEFPKEGPSILRIQQVVRGDSAAYFCASSLGTGPAAKNIQYFGAGTRLSVL.

The rearrangement uses TRBV21-1 and TRBJ1-3. TRBV21-1 corresponds to a pseudogene. This CDR3 comprises 17 residues. CDR3: CASSKATSLGSGNTIYF. CDR3 in DNA: TGTGCCAGCAGCAAAGCCACGAGTCTCGGGAGTGGAAACACCATATATTTT.

This chain joins TRBV11-2 and TRBJ2-7; the D gene is possibly TRBD2 (7 bases). From germline, CDR1 is SGHAT and CDR2 FQNNGV. V lost 6 bases to trimming and J lost 5 bases, with 20 bases between them. The CDR3 length is 15 residues. The CDR3 nucleotides read TGTGCCAGCAGGGACAATCGAGGGGGGGCGGACGAGCAGTACTTC. As protein: CASRDNRGGADEQYF. Filled out from reference TRBV11-2 and TRBJ2-7, the complete variable domain reads EAGVAQSPRYKIIEKRQSVAFWCNPISGHATLYWYQQILGQGPKLLIQFQNNGVVDDSQLPKDRFSAERLKGVDSTLKIQPAKLEDSAVYLCASRDNRGGADEQYFGPGTRLTVT.

The chain joins TRBV9 to TRBJ2-5; 14 nucleotides agree with TRBD2. Germline assignment: CDR1 SGDLS and CDR2 YYNGEE. V lost 0 bases and J lost 3; bases outside the gene matches: 4. The CDR3 loop spans 17 amino acids. CDR3 bases: TGTGCCAGCAGCGTAGGCAGGACTAGCGGGGGGAAAGAGACCCAGTACTTC. Its protein product is CASSVGRTSGGKETQYF.

The V gene is TRBV3-1 (or the pseudogene TRBV3-2), the J gene TRBJ1-2, with 9 bases lining up with TRBD1. Germline V lookup: CDR1 LGHDT, CDR2 YNNKEL (reference sequence). The CDR3 runs 13 residues. V lost 4 bases, J lost 8 bases, and 5 bases stayed unmatched. In DNA form, the CDR3 reads TGTGCCAGCAGCCGGACAGGGGTTTACGGCTACACCTTC. It codes for CASSRTGVYGYTF.